This T cell receptor (beta chain) was obtained from a study of OX40 agonist ivuxolimab in advanced cancers. Patients who had autoimmune disease history or got systemic immunosuppression were left out. Assay: immunoSEQ multiplex PCR; the TCRdb copy retains only in-frame clones and omits some. The table shows about 79,000 clones, with 92% occurring only once. The source is an adult with an advanced solid tumor such as melanoma, head and neck, liver or kidney cancer. This specimen was CD4+ or CD8+ T cells sorted from blood, taken in a trial of the OX40 agonist ivuxolimab.

The CDR3 sequence is CASSLVFEQYF. In DNA form, the CDR3 reads TGTGCCAGCAGCTTAGTTTTTGAGCAGTACTTC. The chain has TRBV11-2 and TRBJ2-7; D gene uncertain. The CDR3 runs 11 residues. Germline V CDR1 and CDR2: SGHAT, FQNNGV. The germline V and J ends were trimmed by 1 base and 7 bases, with 5 bases remaining between them.